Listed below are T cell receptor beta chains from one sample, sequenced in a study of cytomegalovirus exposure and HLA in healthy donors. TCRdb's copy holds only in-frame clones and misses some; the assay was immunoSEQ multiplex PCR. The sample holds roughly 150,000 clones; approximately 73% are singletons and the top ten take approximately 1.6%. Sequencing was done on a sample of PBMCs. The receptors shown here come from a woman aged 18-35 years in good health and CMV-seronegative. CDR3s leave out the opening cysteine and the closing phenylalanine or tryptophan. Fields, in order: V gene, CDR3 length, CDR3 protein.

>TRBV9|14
ASSVTGGRHNEEQF
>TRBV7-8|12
ASSSTGSNQPQH
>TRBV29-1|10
SAGVTNEKLF
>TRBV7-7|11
ASSLDRAGEQF
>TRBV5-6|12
ASSLTSGSYSQY
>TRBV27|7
PRRDFPF
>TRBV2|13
ASSDRDRGIYEQY
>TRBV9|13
ASSVARRSTDTQY
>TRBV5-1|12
ASSKDRDIDEQY
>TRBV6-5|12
ASKGGRPYNEQF
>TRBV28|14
ASSPGTSGGYNEQF
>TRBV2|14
ASSELRSVEASPLH
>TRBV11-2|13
ASSSRDRGNEKLF
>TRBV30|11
AWRAGVGTEAF
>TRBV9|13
ASSVASTAPYGYT
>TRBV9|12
ASSPGGRDYEQY
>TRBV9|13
ASSVTGTSTDTQY
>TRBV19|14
ASSMPRGATNEKLF
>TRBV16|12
ASSQIGRTGELF
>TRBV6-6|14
ASSSQRGGPRNTQY
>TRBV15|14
ATSRNTGVGANVLT
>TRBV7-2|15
ASSLSTSGGASDTQY
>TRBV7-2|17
ASSFIRTSGTSSYNEQF
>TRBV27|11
ASSPRLFYEQY
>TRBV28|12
ASSPGQSLFGYT
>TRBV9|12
ASSVTSGGETQY
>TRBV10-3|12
AISESDRNSPLH
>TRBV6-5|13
ASRSLAGGPDTQY
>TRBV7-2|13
ASSPWGGANTEAF
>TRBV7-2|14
ASSLASGGAAETQY
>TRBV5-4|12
ASSQQGGTETQY
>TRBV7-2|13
ASSFGGPSTDTQY
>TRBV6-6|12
ASSYSSGIYGYT
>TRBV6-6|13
ASSYSGGGRETQY
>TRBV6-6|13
ASSYSGQGPYEQY
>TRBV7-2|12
ASSLAQGNTEAF
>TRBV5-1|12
ASSWGGGAYEQY
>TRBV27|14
ASRLSLAGETNEQF
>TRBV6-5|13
ASSSRTANSYEQY
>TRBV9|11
ASSVSGVDGYT
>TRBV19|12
ASSILPVPYGYT
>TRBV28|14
ASSTPGTGLRYGYT
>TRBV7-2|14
ASSWFQVGGGNTIY
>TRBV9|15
ASSVEPVFRGANVLT
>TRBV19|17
ASSGGAGPFHSGANGLT
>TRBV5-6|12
ASKLAGGARGQF
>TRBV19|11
ASSILGHYGYT
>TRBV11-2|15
ASRKGQGASTNEKLF
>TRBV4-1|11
ASSQVSGLPQH
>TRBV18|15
ASSPGQIGIYTGELF
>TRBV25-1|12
ASSHSGGGEKLF
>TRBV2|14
ASTGPRTGITDTQY
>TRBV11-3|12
ASSYQGQDGELF
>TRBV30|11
AWIPAGTDTIY
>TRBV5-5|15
ASSLSPGSSGANVLT
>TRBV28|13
ASSPTSGGNQPQH
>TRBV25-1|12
ASSDAGGLETQY